This T cell receptor (beta chain) came from a study of identical twins. Study results and caveats: Cord blood beta clonotypes present at high abundance carried fewer insertions; no such pattern appeared in memory repertoires.

Germline-derived CDR1 and CDR2 are WSHSY and SAAADI. The V and J ends lost 10 bases and 4 bases, in that order; junction bases with no gene match: 8. The CDR3 is made up of 14 amino acids. A few counts support this clonotype. Its cognate antigen is unknown. TCRdb re-called the 5' RACE reads through MiXCR, storing one row per CDR3 protein. The table has roughly 260,000 distinct CDR3 sequences, over 11% seen once. This receptor was obtained from a woman in her late teens or twenties in good health. The sample comprised memory (CD45RO+) T cells sorted from blood. The rearrangement uses TRBV10-2 and TRBJ2-1; the match to TRBD2 covers 9 bases. DNA for the CDR3: TGCGCCATCCGCGGGAGGGCCACATACAATGAGCAGTTCTTC. Translated: CAIRGRATYNEQFF.